This T cell receptor (beta chain) comes out of a study of low-dose radiotherapy and immunotherapy resistance in tumors. In the study overall: A dose of 1 Gy per fraction every two weeks went to Cohort 2, totaling 13 Gy over 26 weeks. The authors gave intravenous cyclophosphamide 200 mg/m2 every two weeks, one day before radiation and immunotherapy.

The CDR3 spans 14 residues. V was trimmed by 11 bases and J by 3 bases, leaving 18 bases between them. With TRAV- and TRBV-specific primers, first-strand cDNA was made, covering the alpha and beta chains. Using a constant-region primer together with a V-primer adapter, TCRs were subjected to about 20 PCR cycles of amplification. TCRdb used MiXCR to reprocess the reads, holding one entry per CDR3 protein. The sample has some 100,000 distinct CDR3 sequences, less than 25% seen once. Time point denoted: after trial treatment. Treatment specified: LDRT plus nivolumab, ipilimumab, low-dose cyclophosphamide and aspirin (RACIN trial). Low-dose radiotherapy and low-dose cyclophosphamide, together with aspirin, ipilimumab and nivolumab, were given to donors.

This chain joins TRBV23-1 and TRBJ2-3, with D unresolved. TRBV23-1 counts as an open reading frame of uncertain function. The sample in question was PBMCs, obtained after low-dose radiotherapy plus immunotherapy. This clonotype was sampled from a male donor with prostate cancer. CDR3 bases: TGCGCCGACATGGAGTGCAAGGAAACAGATACGCAGTATTTT. Protein sequence: CADMECKETDTQYF.